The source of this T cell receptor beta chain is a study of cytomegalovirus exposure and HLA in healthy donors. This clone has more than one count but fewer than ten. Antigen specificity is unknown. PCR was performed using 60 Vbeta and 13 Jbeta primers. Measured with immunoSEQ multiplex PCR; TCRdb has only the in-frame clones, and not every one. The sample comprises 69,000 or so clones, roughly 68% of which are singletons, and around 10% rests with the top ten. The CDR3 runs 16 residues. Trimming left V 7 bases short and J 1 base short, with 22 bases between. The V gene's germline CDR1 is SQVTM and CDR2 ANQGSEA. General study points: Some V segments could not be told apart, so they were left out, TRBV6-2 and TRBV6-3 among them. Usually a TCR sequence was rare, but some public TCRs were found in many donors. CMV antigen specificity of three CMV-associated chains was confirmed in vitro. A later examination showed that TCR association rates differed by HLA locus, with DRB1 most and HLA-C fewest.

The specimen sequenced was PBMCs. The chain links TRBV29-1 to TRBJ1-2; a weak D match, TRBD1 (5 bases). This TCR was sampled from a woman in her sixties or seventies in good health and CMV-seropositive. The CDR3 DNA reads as TGCAGCGCCGGTGTAGGAGGGGCAGGGCGTAACTATGGCTACACCTTC. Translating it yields CSAGVGGAGRNYGYTF. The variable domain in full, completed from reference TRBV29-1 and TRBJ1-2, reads SAVISQKPSRDICQRGTSLTIQCQVDSQVTMMFWYRQQPGQSLTLIATANQGSEATYESGFVIDKFPISRPNLTFSTLTVSNMSPEDSSIYLCSAGVGGAGRNYGYTFGSGTRLTVV.